This T cell receptor (beta chain) comes out of a study of cytomegalovirus exposure and HLA in healthy donors. Study-level background: About 200 million T cells yielded fewer than 120 million unique TCR beta sequences in earlier analysis. Study results and caveats: A link between a missense DCLRE1C variant and TCR beta V- and J-gene trimming emerged from a later analysis. In a later analysis, at a false discovery rate of 0.05, fewer than 20,000 TCR beta sequences matched HLA alleles. Some V segments (TRBV6-2 and TRBV6-3 among them) were excluded as indistinguishable.

PCR used 60 Vbeta primers and 13 Jbeta primers. The protocol was immunoSEQ multiplex PCR, while the TCRdb copy is restricted to in-frame clones and leaves out a portion. The sample records more than 80,000 clones, more than 65% being singletons. This clone occurred once. Its specificity is not known. This CDR3 comprises 13 residues. Germline CDR1 reads MDHEN; CDR2 reads SYDVKM. Between the trimmed V and J ends, which lost 2 bases and 1 base, there was a span of 5 bases. The material sequenced was PBMCs. The TCR was taken from a human donor in good health. The chain carries TRBV28 and TRBJ1-1; D is unresolved. The CDR3 spells CASSLNGNTEAFF. The CDR3 DNA is TGTGCCAGCAGTTTAAACGGGAACACTGAAGCTTTCTTT. The full variable domain, in which reference TRBV28 and TRBJ1-1 provide the parts outside the CDR3, is DVKVTQSSRYLVKRTGEKVFLECVQDMDHENMFWYRQDPGLGLRLIYFSYDVKMKEKGDIPEGYSVSREKKERFSLILESASTNQTSMYLCASSLNGNTEAFFGQGTRLTVV.